What follows describes a single T cell receptor (beta chain). The antigen is undetermined. Libraries were prepared by immunoSEQ multiplex PCR; TCRdb keeps only in-frame clonotypes and omits some of them. In the table there are approximately 140,000 clones, 80% to 95% of which are singletons. Second-dose groups at about 4 or about 12 weeks were pooled. This entry comes from a study of T cell responses to AZD1222 COVID-19 vaccine. Broader study findings: Baseline seropositivity occurred in only six or seven AZD1222 recipients. Females made up more of the donors, who were largely white British, and clonal diversity may have come out too low. Reportedly, close to half of spike-specific TCRs are directed against unmutated variant regions.

Specimen: peripheral blood, collected 28 days after the second AZD1222 dose. The source is an adult who received the AZD1222 COVID-19 vaccine.

This CDR3 reads CATSDHPLSQGGEQYF. The CDR3 nucleotides read TGTGCCACCAGTGATCACCCCCTAAGCCAAGGAGGGGAGCAGTACTTC. V gene TRBV24-1 combines with J gene TRBJ2-7; D is possibly TRBD2 (6 bases). The V end was cut by 3 bases, the J end by 7 bases, with 21 bases between. The CDR3 runs 16 residues. The germline V gene has CDR1 KGHDR and CDR2 SFDVKD.